The T cell receptor beta chain under discussion was sequenced for a study of T cell changes during pregnancy in multiple sclerosis (dated by TCRdb to 2018 to 2020). Concerning the study at large: Changes in the T cell repertoire over the course of pregnancy were examined in this study in women with multiple sclerosis.

On this clone itself: No antigen is known for it. No base quality values were provided; no much bigger clone lies one nucleotide off.

Libraries were made using the immunoSEQ multiplex PCR assay. What TCRdb holds here is the immuneACCESS table cut down to in-frame rearrangements. Part of the clones is not present; checked against another copy, under half of the missing clones reflect an unresolved V gene, and the others are unexplained. This sample comprises over 25,000 clones, roughly nine tenths of them detected only once. The top ten hold approximately 0.43% of the sample. Its CDR3 holds 15 amino acids, cysteine through phenylalanine. This entry keeps only the CDR3 DNA: 45 bases, framed from base 1. CDR1 GTSNPN and CDR2 SVGIG were looked up in the germline V gene (reference sequence). From V the trimming removes 4 bases and from J it removes 5 bases, while the gene matches leave 13 bases of the junction unaccounted for.

The chain is assembled from TRBV30 and TRBJ1-2; TRBD1 matches 7 bases in the middle. The material sequenced was CD4+ T cells from peripheral blood mononuclear cells, taken in the second trimester of pregnancy. The receptor was isolated from a female donor in good health, enrolled as a control in a pregnancy study. The nucleotide sequence reads TGTGCCTGGAAGTCCCGGGACAGAATTTCTTATGGCTACACCTTC. This yields the protein CAWKSRDRISYGYTF.